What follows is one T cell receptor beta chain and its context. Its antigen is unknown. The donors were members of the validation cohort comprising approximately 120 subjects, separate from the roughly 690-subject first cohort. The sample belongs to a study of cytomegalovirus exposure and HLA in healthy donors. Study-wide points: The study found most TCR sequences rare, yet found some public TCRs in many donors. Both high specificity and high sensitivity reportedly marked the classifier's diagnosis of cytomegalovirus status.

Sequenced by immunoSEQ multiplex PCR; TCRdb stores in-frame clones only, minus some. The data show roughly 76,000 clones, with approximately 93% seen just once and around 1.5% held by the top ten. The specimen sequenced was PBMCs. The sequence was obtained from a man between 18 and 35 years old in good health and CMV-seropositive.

This CDR3 reads CASSRDRGNEQYF. DNA of the CDR3: TGTGCCAGCAGCCGGGACAGGGGTAACGAGCAGTACTTC. This sequence joins TRBV9 and TRBJ2-7, with 10 bases matching TRBD1. CDR1 is SGDLS, CDR2 YYNGEE, per germline. V lost 4 bases to trimming and J lost 5 bases; unmatched junction nucleotides: 3. There are 13 residues in the CDR3.